Listed below are T cell receptor beta chains from one sample, sequenced in a study of blood T cell dynamics during melanoma immunotherapy. The method was immunoSEQ multiplex PCR; TCRdb's version includes in-frame clones alone and lacks a portion of them. The repertoire holds 9,500 to 10,000 clones, with about 86% as singletons. The sample was blood, taken from a patient treated with checkpoint blockade. Receptors were obtained from a human donor with melanoma. Both conserved end residues are part of each CDR3. The order of the fields is clone size, J gene, V gene, D gene, CDR3 protein, CDR3 DNA. The D gene is left open where the match is weak. Size tells how often a clone was seen (once, few, many) or the class of an expanded clone, and some rows leave it out.

.	TRBJ1-2	TRBV19	.	CASTHPTSGYTF	TGTGCCAGTACCCATCCCACCAGTGGCTACACCTTC
once	TRBJ2-7	TRBV6-6	.	CASSYQGDEQYF	TGTGCCAGCAGTTACCAAGGGGACGAGCAGTACTTC
.	TRBJ2-2	TRBV27	.	CASSFRGRDTGELFF	TGTGCCAGCAGTTTTCGAGGGCGAGACACCGGGGAGCTGTTTTTT
once	TRBJ1-1	TRBV5-8	.	CASSAKRYWGDTEAFF	TGTGCCAGCAGCGCCAAACGTTACTGGGGGGACACTGAAGCTTTCTTT
.	TRBJ2-5	TRBV7-3	.	CASSLTGPTIGETQYF	TGTGCCAGCAGCCTAACGGGACCCACCATCGGGGAGACCCAGTACTTC
.	TRBJ2-7	TRBV4-2	.	CASSPGEPSYEQYF	TGTGCCAGCAGCCCCGGGGAACCGTCGTACGAGCAGTACTTC
.	TRBJ2-2	TRBV7-3	.	CASSFSATNTGELFF	TGTGCCAGCAGCTTTAGCGCAACGAACACCGGGGAGCTGTTTTTT
.	TRBJ2-7	TRBV4-1	.	CASSQVDLVAVNEQYF	TGCGCCAGCAGCCAAGTAGATCTCGTGGCAGTGAATGAGCAGTACTTC
.	TRBJ2-3	TRBV14	TRBD2	CASSQDWSGGRTDTQYF	TGTGCCAGCAGCCAAGACTGGAGCGGGGGGCGCACAGATACGCAGTATTTT
.	TRBJ2-5	TRBV4-1	.	CASSQPWETQYF	TGCGCCAGCAGCCAACCTTGGGAGACCCAGTACTTC
.	TRBJ1-5	TRBV6-8	.	CASGSNQPQHF	TGTGCCAGCGGAAGCAATCAGCCCCAGCATTTT
.	TRBJ1-2	TRBV6-1	.	CASRPGIFSYGYTF	TGTGCCAGCAGACCCGGGATTTTCTCGTATGGCTACACCTTC
.	TRBJ1-2	TRBV27	TRBD1	CASSFGPGTGSGYTF	TGTGCCAGCAGTTTCGGCCCCGGGACAGGGTCTGGCTACACCTTC
few	TRBJ2-1	TRBV9	.	CASSVVAGTYNEQFF	TGTGCCAGCAGCGTAGTGGCGGGGACGTACAATGAGCAGTTCTTC
few	TRBJ2-1	TRBV4-1	.	CASSQADMGFSYNEQFF	TGCGCCAGCAGCCAAGCCGATATGGGATTCTCCTACAATGAGCAGTTCTTC
.	TRBJ2-5	TRBV2	TRBD2	CASSGRLADQETQYF	TGTGCCAGCAGTGGTCGCCTAGCGGACCAAGAGACCCAGTACTTC
few	TRBJ2-2	TRBV4-1	TRBD1	CASSLQGDNTGELFF	TGCGCCAGCAGCCTACAGGGGGATAACACCGGGGAGCTGTTTTTT
.	TRBJ2-1	TRBV30	.	CAWWGYNEQFF	TGTGCCTGGTGGGGGTACAATGAGCAGTTCTTC
.	TRBJ2-7	TRBV9	.	CASSVGPGPSYEQYF	TGTGCCAGCAGCGTAGGGCCCGGGCCCTCCTACGAGCAGTACTTC
.	TRBJ2-7	TRBV19	.	CASSPRPSGAYEQYF	TGTGCCAGTAGTCCCCGGCCCTCCGGGGCCTACGAGCAGTACTTC
.	TRBJ1-4	TRBV5-1	TRBD1	CASSLGRGVTNEKLFF	TGCGCCAGCAGCTTGGGCAGGGGGGTCACTAATGAAAAACTGTTTTTT
.	TRBJ2-1	TRBV9	TRBD1	CASSVEGTGGNEQFF	TGTGCCAGCAGCGTAGAGGGGACAGGGGGGAATGAGCAGTTCTTC
.	TRBJ2-3	TRBV27	.	CASSLRGSTDTQYF	TGTGCCAGCAGTTTGAGGGGGAGCACAGATACGCAGTATTTT
.	TRBJ1-1	TRBV7-9	TRBD1	CASSISTGTGNTEAFF	TGTGCCAGCAGCATTTCTACTGGGACAGGGAACACTGAAGCTTTCTTT
.	TRBJ2-3	TRBV11-3	TRBD2	CASSSEGAGGPSTDTQYF	TGTGCCAGCAGCTCCGAAGGAGCGGGGGGGCCTAGCACAGATACGCAGTATTTT
.	TRBJ2-1	TRBV5-4	TRBD2	CASSPALAGVEQFF	TGTGCCAGCAGCCCCGCGCTAGCGGGGGTTGAGCAGTTCTTC
.	TRBJ1-6	TRBV6-4	.	CASSTSPRSPLHF	TGTGCCAGCAGTACTAGCCCAAGATCACCCCTCCACTTT
.	TRBJ2-3	TRBV20-1	.	CSARSGDTQYF	TGCAGTGCTAGATCAGGGGATACGCAGTATTTT
.	TRBJ2-7	TRBV9	TRBD1	CASSVIFRIGTGHYEQYF	TGTGCCAGCAGCGTAATCTTTAGGATTGGGACAGGGCACTACGAGCAGTACTTC
.	TRBJ2-3	TRBV2	.	CASSVGPRVKYF	TGTGCCAGCAGTGTAGGGCCCCGCGTTAAGTATTTT